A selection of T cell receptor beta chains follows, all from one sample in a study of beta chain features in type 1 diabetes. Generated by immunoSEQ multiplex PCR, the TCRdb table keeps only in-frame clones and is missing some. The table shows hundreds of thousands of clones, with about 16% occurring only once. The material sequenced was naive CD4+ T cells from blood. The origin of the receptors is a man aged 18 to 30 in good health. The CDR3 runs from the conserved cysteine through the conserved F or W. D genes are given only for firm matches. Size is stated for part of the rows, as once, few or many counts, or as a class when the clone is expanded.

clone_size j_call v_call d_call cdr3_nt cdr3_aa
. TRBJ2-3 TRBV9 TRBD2 TGTGCCAGCAGCGTAGCCAGCGGGATGACAGATACGCAGTATTTT CASSVASGMTDTQYF
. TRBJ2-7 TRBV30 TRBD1 TGTGCCTGGAACCATGCTCGGACAGGGGCTTTTCACGAGCAGTACTTC CAWNHARTGAFHEQYF
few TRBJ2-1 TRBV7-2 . TGTGCCAGCAGCTTCTCCTACAATGAGCAGCTCTTC CASSFSYNEQLF
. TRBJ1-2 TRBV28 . TGTGCCAGCAGTCAAAATAACTATGGCTACACCTTC CASSQNNYGYTF
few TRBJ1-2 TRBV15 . TGTGCCACCAGCAGAGATCCACGCAGGGGTCACTATGGCTACACCTTC CATSRDPRRGHYGYTF
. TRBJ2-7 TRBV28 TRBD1 TGTGCCAGCAGTTCCCCCGGACAGGGTAGCTCCTACGAGCAGTACTTC CASSSPGQGSSYEQYF
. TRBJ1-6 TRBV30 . TGTGCCTGGAGTGATTATCGAGGATCCTATAATTCACCCCTCCACTTT CAWSDYRGSYNSPLHF
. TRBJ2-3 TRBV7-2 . TGTGCCAGCATACCAGGGGAGTATTTT CASIPGEYF
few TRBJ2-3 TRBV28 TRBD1 TGTGCCAGCAGTCCAGGGGGAACAGATACGCAGTATTTT CASSPGGTDTQYF
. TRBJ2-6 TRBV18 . TGTGCCAGCTCACAGGTCTCTGGGGCCAACGTCCTGACTTTC CASSQVSGANVLTF
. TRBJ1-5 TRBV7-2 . TGTGCCAGCAGCTGGACAGCCAATCAGCCCCAGCATTTT CASSWTANQPQHF
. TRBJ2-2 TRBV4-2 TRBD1 TGTGCCAGCAGCCAAGCCGGCGCGGGACAGGGGACCGGGGAGCTGTTTTTT CASSQAGAGQGTGELFF
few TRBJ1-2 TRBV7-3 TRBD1 TGTGCCAGCAGCCCCCAAACACAGGGGAACTATGGCTACACCTTC CASSPQTQGNYGYTF
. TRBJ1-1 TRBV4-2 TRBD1 TGTGCCAGCAGCCAGGAACGGACAGGGGGCGTCGTCACTGAAGCTTTCTTT CASSQERTGGVVTEAFF
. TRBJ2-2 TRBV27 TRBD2 TGTGCCAGCAGTTTCCGGGGACTAGCGGCCGGGGAGCTGTTTTTT CASSFRGLAAGELFF
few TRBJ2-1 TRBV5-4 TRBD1 TGTGCCAGCAGCCTCCGACAGGGGTACAATGAGCAGTTCTTC CASSLRQGYNEQFF
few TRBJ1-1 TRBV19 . TGTGCCAGTAGCAACCGGGCGTACACTGAAGCTTTCTTT CASSNRAYTEAFF
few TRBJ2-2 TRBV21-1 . TGTGCCAGCAGCAATCGGACGGTAGTAGTGGGCCTTACCGGGGAGCTGTTTTTT CASSNRTVVVGLTGELFF
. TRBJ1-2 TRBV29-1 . TGCAGCGTTGACCCAGGGGCCGGCTACACCTTC CSVDPGAGYTF
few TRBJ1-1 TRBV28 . TGTGCCAGCAGCCTCATGGTCGGGGCGGCTGAAGCTTTCTTT CASSLMVGAAEAFF
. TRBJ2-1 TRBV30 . TGTGCCTGGAGTCGGGACGTCAATGAGCAGTTCTTC CAWSRDVNEQFF
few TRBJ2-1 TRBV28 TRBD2 TGTGCCAGCAGTACACCGACTAGCGGGTGGGACAATGAGCAGTTCTTC CASSTPTSGWDNEQFF
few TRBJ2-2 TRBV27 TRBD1 TGTGCCAGCAGTTTATCGGACAGGGGGCCAACCGGGGAGCTGTTTTTT CASSLSDRGPTGELFF
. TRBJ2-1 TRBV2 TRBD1 TGTGCCACCGGGACAGGGGGCTTCAATGAGCAGTTCTTC CATGTGGFNEQFF
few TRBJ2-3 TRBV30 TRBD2 TGTGCCTGGAGCGGGGGGTACACAGATACGCAGTATTTT CAWSGGYTDTQYF
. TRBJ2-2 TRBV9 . TGTGCCAGCAGCGGGTCGGAGGGGGCGGCCGGGGAGCTGTTTTTT CASSGSEGAAGELFF
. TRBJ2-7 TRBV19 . TGTGCCAGTAGTATACGGGACGAGCAGTACTTC CASSIRDEQYF
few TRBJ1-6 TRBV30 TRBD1 TGTGCCTGGAGTGCCGGGACAGGGGATTCTTCACCCCTCCACTTT CAWSAGTGDSSPLHF
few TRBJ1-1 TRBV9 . TGTGCCAGCAGCGGACGGAGAGGGGCTTTCTTT CASSGRRGAFF
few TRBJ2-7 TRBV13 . TGTGCCAGCAGCCAAACAGGCTACTCCTACGAGCAGTACTTC CASSQTGYSYEQYF
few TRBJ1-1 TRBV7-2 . TGTGCCAGCAGCTTAGATCGGGCCTCGAACACTGAAGCTTTCTTT CASSLDRASNTEAFF
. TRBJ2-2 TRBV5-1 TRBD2 TGCGCCAGCAGCTTGGACCTTAGCGGGGGCACCGGGGAGCTGTTTTTT CASSLDLSGGTGELFF
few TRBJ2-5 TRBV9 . TGTGCCAGCAGCGTAGAAGGCGGGATGGAGACCCAGTACTTC CASSVEGGMETQYF